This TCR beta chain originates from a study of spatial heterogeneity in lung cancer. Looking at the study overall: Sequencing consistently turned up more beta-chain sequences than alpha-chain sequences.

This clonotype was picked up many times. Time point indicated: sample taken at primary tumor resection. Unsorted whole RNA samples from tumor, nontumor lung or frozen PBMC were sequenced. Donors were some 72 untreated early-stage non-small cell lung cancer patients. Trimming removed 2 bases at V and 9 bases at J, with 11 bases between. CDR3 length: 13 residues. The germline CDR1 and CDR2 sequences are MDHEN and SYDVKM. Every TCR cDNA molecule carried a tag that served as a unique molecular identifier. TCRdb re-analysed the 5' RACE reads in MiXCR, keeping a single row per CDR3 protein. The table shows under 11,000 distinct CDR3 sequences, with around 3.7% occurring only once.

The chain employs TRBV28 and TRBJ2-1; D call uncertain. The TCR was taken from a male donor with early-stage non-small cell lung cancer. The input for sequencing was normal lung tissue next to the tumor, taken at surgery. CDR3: CASSLDTPPEQFF. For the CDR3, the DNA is TGTGCCAGCAGTTTAGACACCCCGCCTGAGCAGTTCTTC.